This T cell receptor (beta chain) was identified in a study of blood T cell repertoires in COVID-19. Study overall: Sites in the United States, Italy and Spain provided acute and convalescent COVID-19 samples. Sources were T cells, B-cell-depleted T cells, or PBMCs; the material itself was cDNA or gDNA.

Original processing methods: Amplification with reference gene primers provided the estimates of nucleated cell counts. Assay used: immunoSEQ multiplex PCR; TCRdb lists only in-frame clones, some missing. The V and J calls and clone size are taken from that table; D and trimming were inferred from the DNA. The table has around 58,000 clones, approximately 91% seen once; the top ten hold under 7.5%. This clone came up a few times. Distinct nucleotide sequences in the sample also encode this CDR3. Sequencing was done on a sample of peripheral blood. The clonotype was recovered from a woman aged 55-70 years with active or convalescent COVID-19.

The CDR3 sequence: CASSLRGNTEAFF. The DNA for the CDR3 is TGTGCCAGCAGCTTACGAGGGAACACTGAAGCTTTCTTT. The V gene is TRBV7-3, the J gene TRBJ1-1; D is ambiguous. Germline V gene data show CDR1 as SGHTA and CDR2 as FQGTGA. Trimming took 2 bases from V and 1 from J, leaving 5 bases between them. The CDR3 consists of 13 residues.